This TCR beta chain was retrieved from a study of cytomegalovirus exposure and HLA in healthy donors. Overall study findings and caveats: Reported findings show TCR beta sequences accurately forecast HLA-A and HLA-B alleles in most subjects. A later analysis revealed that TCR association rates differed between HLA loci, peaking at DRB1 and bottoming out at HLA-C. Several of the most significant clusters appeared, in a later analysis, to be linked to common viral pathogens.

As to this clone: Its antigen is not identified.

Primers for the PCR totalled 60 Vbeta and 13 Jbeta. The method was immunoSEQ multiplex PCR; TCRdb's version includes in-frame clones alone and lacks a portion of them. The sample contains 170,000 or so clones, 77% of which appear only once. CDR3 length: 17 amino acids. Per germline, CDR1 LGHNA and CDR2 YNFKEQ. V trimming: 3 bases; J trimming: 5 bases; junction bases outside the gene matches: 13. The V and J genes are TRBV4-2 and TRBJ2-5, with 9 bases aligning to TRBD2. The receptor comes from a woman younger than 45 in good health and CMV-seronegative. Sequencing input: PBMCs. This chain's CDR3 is CASSHSGSGGREETQYF. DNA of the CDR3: TGTGCCAGCAGCCACTCCGGTAGCGGGGGTCGAGAGGAGACCCAGTACTTC.